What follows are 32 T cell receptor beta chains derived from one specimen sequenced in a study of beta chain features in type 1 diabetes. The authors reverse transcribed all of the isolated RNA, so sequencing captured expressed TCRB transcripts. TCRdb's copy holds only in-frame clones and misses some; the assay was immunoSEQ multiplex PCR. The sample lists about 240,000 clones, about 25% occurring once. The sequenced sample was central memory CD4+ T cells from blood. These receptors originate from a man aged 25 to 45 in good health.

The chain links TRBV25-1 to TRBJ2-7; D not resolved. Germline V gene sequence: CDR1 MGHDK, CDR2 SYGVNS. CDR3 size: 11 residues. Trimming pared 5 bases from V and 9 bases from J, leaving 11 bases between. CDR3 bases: TGTGCCAGCAGTCCGTCTCTGAGGCAGTACTTC. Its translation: CASSPSLRQYF.

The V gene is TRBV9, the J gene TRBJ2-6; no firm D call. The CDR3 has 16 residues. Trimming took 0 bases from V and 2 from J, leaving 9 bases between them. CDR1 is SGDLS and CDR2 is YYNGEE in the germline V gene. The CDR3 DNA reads TGTGCCAGCAGCGTAGGGGTGGTAGCTGGGGCCAACGTCCTGACTTTC. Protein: CASSVGVVAGANVLTF.

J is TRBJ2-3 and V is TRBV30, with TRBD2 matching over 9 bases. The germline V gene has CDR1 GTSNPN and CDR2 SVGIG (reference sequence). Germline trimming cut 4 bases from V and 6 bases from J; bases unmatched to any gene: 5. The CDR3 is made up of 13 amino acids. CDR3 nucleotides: TGTGCCTGGACCCTTCTAGCGGGGGATACGCAGTATTTT. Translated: CAWTLLAGDTQYF.

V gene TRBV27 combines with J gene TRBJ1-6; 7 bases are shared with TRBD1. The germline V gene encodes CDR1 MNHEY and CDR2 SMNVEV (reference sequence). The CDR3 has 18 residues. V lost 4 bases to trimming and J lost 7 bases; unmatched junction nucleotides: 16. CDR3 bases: TGTGCCAGCAGTTCCTCTTTTTCGGAGGGGGCTGGAAATTCACCCCTCCACTTT. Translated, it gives CASSSSFSEGAGNSPLHF.

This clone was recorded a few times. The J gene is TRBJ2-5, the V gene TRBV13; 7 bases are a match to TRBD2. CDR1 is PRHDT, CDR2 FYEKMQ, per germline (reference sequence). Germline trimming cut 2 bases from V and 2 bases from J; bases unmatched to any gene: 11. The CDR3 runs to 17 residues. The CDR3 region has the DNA TGTGCCAGCAGCTTAATCCCTAGCGGTAGGACTCAAGAGACCCAGTACTTC. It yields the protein CASSLIPSGRTQETQYF. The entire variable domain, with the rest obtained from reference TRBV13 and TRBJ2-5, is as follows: AAGVIQSPRHLIKEKRETATLKCYPIPRHDTVYWYQQGPGQDPQFLISFYEKMQSDKGSIPDRFSAQQFSDYHSELNMSSLELGDSALYFCASSLIPSGRTQETQYFGPGTRLLVL.

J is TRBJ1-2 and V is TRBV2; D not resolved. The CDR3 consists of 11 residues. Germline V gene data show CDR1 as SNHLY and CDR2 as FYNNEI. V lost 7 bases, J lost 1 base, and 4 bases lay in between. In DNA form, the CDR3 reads TGTGCCAGCACGGATAACTATGGCTACACCTTC. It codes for CASTDNYGYTF.

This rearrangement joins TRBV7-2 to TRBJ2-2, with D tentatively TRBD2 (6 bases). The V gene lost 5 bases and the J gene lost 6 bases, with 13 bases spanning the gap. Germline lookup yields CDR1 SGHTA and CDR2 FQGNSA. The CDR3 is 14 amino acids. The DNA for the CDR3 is TGTGCCAGCAGCAAACGACTAGATTCCGGGGAGCTGTTTTTT. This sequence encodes CASSKRLDSGELFF.

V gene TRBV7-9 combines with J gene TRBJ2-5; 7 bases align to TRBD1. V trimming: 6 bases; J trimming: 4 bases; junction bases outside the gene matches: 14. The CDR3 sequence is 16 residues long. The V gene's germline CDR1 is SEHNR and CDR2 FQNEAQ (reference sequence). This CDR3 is CASSPLGTAPRETQYF. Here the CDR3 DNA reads TGTGCCAGCAGTCCCCTCGGGACAGCCCCCCGAGAGACCCAGTACTTC.

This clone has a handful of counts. CDR3 sequence reads: CASSEEGRRFF. The CDR3 DNA follows: TGTGCCAGCAGTGAAGAAGGTCGTAGGTTCTTC. The rearrangement links TRBV2 to TRBJ2-1; D unclear. The V gene's germline CDR1 is SNHLY and CDR2 FYNNEI. The CDR3 runs to 11 residues. V was shortened by 1 base and J by 15 bases, with 10 bases between the two germline ends.

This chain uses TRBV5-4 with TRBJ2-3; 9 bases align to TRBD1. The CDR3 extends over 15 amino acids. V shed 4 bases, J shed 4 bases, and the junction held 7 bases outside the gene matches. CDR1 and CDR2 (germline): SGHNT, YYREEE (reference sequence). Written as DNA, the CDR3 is TGTGCCAGCAGCCGGCCGGGACAGGGTTCAGATACGCAGTATTTT. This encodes CASSRPGQGSDTQYF.

In DNA form, the CDR3 reads TGCAGTGCTAGAGAAGAGAGGGGAGCTTTCTTT. This sequence encodes CSAREERGAFF. The gene calls are TRBV20-1 and TRBJ1-1, with D perhaps matching TRBD1 (5 bases). From germline, CDR1 is DFQATT and CDR2 SNEGSKA (reference sequence). V was cut by 0 bases and J by 10 bases, with 9 bases left in between. This CDR3 comprises 11 residues.

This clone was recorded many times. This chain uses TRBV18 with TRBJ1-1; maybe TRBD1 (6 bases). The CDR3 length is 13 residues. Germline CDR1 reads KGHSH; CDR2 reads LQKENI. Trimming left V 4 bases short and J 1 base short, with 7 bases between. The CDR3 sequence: CASSLDRNTEAFF. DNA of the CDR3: TGTGCCAGCTCACTGGACAGGAACACTGAAGCTTTCTTT.

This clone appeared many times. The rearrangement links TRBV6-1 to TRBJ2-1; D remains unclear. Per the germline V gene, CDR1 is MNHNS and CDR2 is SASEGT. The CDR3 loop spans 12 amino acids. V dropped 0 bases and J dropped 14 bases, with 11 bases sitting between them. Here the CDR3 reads CASSEASGIKFF. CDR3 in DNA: TGTGCCAGCAGTGAAGCCTCCGGAATTAAGTTCTTC.

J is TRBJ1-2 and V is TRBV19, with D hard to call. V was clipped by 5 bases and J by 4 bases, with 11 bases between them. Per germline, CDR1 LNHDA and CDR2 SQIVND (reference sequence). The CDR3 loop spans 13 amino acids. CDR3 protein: CASSAPGSYGYTF. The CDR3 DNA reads TGTGCCAGTAGTGCACCGGGATCCTATGGCTACACCTTC.

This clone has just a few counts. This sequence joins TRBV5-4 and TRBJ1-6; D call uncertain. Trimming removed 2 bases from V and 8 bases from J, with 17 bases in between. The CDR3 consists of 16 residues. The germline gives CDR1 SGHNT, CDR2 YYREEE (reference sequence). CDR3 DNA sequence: TGTGCCAGCAGCTTAGCATTCGGAAGGGCTGATTCACCCCTCCACTTT. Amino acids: CASSLAFGRADSPLHF. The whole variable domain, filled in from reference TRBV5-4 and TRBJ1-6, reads ETGVTQSPTHLIKTRGQQVTLRCSSQSGHNTVSWYQQALGQGPQFIFQYYREEENGRGNFPPRFSGLQFPNYSSELNVNALELDDSALYLCASSLAFGRADSPLHFGNGTRLTVT.

This CDR3 reads CSVVGGGDGYTF. The DNA for the CDR3 is TGCAGCGTTGTAGGAGGGGGCGATGGCTACACCTTC. The rearrangement joins TRBV29-1 to TRBJ1-2; 7 nucleotides agree with TRBD1. The CDR3 loop spans 12 amino acids. V gave up 4 bases and J gave up 6 bases; unmatched junction bases: 5. In germline, CDR1 is SQVTM, CDR2 ANQGSEA.

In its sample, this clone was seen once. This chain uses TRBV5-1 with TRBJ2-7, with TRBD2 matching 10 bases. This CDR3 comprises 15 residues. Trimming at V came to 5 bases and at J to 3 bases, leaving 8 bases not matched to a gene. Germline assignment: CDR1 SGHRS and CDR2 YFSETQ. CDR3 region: CASSKSGREDYEQYF. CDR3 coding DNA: TGCGCCAGCAGTAAAAGCGGGAGGGAGGACTACGAGCAGTACTTC.

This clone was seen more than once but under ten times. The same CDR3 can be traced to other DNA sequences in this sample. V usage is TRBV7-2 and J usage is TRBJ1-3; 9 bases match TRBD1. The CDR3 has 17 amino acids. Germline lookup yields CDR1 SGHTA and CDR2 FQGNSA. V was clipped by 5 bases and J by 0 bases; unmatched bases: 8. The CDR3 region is CASSPGGQGISGNTIYF. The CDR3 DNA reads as TGTGCCAGCAGCCCTGGGGGACAGGGAATCTCTGGAAACACCATATATTTT.

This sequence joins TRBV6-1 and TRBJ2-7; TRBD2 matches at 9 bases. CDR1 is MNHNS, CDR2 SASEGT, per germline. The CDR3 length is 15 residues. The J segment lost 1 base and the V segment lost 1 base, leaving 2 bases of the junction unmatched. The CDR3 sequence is CASSEETSGSYEQYF. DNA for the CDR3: TGTGCCAGCAGTGAAGAGACTAGCGGATCCTACGAGCAGTACTTC.

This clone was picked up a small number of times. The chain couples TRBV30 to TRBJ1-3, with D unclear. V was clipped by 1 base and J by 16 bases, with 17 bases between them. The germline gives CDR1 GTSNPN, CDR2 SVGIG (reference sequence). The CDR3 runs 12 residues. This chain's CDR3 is CAWSALAGNRYF. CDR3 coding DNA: TGTGCCTGGAGTGCCCTCGCGGGTAATAGGTATTTT. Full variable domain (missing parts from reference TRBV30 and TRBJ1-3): SQTIHQWPATLVQPVGSPLSLECTVEGTSNPNLYWYRQAAGRGLQLLFYSVGIGQISSEVPQNLSASRPQDRQFILSSKKLLLSDSGFYLCAWSALAGNRYFGEGSWLTVV.

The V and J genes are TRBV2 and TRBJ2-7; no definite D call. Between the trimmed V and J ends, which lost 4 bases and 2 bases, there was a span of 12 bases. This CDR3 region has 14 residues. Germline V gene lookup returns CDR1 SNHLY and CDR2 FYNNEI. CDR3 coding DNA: TGTGCCAGCAGTGGGCCGAGTCGGGCCTACGAGCAGTACTTC. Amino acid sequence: CASSGPSRAYEQYF.

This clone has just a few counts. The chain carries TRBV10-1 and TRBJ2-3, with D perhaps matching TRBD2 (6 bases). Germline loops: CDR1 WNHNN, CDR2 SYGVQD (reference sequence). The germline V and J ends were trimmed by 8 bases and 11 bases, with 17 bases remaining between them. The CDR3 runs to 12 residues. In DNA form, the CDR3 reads TGCGCCAGCGGCCCCGGGACGGGGGAGCAGTATTTT. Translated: CASGPGTGEQYF.

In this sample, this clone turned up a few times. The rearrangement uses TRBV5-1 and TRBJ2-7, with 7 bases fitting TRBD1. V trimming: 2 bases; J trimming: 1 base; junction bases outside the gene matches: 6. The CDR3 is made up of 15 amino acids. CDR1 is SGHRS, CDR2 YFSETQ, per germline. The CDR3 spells CASSLTTGDSYEQYF. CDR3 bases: TGCGCCAGCAGCTTAACAACAGGGGATTCCTACGAGCAGTACTTC.

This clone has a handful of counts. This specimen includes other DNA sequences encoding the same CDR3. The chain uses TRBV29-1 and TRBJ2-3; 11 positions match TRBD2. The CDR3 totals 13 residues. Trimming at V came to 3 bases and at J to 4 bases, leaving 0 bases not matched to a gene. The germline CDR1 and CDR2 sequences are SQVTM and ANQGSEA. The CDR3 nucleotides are TGCAGCGTTGAGGGACTAGCGGCAGATACGCAGTATTTT. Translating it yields CSVEGLAADTQYF.

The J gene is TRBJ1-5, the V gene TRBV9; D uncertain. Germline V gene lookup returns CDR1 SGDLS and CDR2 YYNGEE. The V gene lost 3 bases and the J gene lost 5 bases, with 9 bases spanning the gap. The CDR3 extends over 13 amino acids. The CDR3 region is CASSGKDDQPQHF. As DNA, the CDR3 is TGTGCCAGCAGCGGTAAAGACGATCAGCCCCAGCATTTT.

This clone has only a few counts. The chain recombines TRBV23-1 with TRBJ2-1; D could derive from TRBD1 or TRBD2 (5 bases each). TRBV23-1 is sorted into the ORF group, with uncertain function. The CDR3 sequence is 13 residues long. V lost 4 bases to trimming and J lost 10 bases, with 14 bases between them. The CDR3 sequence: CASSPKGRDEQFF. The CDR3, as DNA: TGCGCCAGCAGTCCTAAGGGCAGGGACGAGCAGTTCTTC.

CDR3 nucleotide sequence: TGTGCCAGCAGTTTACGACTACGTGGCTACACCTTC. This encodes CASSLRLRGYTF. The chain has TRBV28 and TRBJ1-2; D gene uncertain. With 2 bases removed from V and 7 bases from J, the gap between germline ends came to 8 bases. The CDR3 sequence is 12 residues long. Germline values: CDR1 MDHEN, CDR2 SYDVKM.

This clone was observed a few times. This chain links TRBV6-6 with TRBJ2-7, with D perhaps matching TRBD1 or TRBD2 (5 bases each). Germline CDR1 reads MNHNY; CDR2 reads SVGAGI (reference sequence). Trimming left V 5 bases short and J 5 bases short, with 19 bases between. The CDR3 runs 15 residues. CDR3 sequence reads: CASSPLLGESNEQYF. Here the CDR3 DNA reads TGTGCCAGCAGTCCCCTTTTGGGGGAGTCAAACGAGCAGTACTTC.

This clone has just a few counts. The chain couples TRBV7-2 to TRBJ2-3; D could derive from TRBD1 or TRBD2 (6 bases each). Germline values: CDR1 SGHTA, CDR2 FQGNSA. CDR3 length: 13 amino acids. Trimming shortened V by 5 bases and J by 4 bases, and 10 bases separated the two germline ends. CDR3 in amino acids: CASSIGGADTQYF. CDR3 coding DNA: TGTGCCAGCAGCATCGGGGGCGCAGATACGCAGTATTTT. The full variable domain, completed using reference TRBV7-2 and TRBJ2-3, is GAGVSQSPSNKVTEKGKDVELRCDPISGHTALYWYRQSLGQGLEFLIYFQGNSAPDKSGLPSDRFSAERTGGSVSTLTIQRTQQEDSAVYLCASSIGGADTQYFGPGTRLTVL.

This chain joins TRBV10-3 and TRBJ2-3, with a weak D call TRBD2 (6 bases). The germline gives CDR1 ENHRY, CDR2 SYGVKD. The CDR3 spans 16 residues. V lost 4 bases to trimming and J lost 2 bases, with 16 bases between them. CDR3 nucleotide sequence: TGTGCCATCAGTGGCCGAGGTAGCGGAGCCACAGATACGCAGTATTTT. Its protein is CAISGRGSGATDTQYF.

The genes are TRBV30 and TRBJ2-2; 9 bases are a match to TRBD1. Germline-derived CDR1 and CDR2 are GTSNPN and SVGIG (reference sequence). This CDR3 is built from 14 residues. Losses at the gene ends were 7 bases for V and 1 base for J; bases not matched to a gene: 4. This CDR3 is CAFNRGRNTGELFF. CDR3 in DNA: TGTGCCTTCAACAGGGGGCGGAACACCGGGGAGCTGTTTTTT.

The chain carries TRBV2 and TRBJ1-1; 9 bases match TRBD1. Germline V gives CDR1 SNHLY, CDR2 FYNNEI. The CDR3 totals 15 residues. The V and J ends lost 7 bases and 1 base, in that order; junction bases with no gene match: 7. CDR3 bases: TGTGCCAGCAAGAGGGGGGACAGGGAGAACACTGAAGCTTTCTTT. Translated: CASKRGDRENTEAFF.